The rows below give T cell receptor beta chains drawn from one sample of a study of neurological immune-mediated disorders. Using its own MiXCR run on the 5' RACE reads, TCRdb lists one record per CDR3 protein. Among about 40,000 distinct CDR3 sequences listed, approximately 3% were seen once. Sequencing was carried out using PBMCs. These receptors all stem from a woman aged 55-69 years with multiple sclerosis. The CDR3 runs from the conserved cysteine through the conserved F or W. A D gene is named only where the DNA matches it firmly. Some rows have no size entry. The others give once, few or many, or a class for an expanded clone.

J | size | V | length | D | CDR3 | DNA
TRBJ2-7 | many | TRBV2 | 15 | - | CASSGDSPAGYEQYF | TGTGCCAGCAGTGGAGACAGTCCTGCAGGCTACGAGCAGTACTTC
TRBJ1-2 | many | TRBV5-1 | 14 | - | CASGTQPSNYGYTF | TGCGCCAGCGGTACACAGCCCAGTAACTATGGCTACACCTTC
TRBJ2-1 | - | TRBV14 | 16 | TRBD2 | CASSQDWGLAGGPQFF | TGTGCCAGCAGCCAAGACTGGGGACTAGCGGGGGGGCCACAGTTCTTC
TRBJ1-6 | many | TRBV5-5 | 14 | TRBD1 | CASLLGQSNSPLHF | TGTGCCAGCTTATTGGGACAGAGTAATTCACCCCTCCACTTT
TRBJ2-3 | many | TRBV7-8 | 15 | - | CASSLGHISTDTQYF | TGTGCCAGCAGCCTCGGACACATTAGCACAGATACGCAGTATTTT
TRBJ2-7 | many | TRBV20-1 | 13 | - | CSARGVGTYEQYF | TGCAGTGCTAGGGGAGTTGGTACCTACGAGCAGTACTTC
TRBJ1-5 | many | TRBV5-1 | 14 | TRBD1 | CASSLDRGQQPQHF | TGCGCCAGCAGCTTGGACAGGGGGCAACAGCCCCAGCATTTT
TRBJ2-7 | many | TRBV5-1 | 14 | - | CASSFQGILDEQYF | TGCGCCAGCAGCTTTCAGGGGATTCTGGACGAGCAGTACTTC
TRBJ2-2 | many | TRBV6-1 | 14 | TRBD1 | CASSGQGVTGELFF | TGTGCCAGCAGTGGACAGGGGGTCACCGGGGAGCTGTTTTTT
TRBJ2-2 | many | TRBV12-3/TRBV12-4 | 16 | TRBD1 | CASSLTGGVGTGELFF | TGTGCCAGCAGCCTGACAGGGGGCGTTGGCACCGGGGAGCTGTTTTTT
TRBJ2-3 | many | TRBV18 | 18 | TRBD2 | CASSPLGLAGTSTDTQYF | TGTGCCAGCTCACCTCTGGGACTAGCGGGGACAAGCACAGATACGCAGTATTTT
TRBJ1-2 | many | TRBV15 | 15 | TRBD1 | CATSSGQGGNYGYTF | TGTGCCACCAGCAGTGGACAGGGGGGTAACTATGGCTACACCTTC
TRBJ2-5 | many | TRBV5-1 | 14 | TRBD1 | CASSLAGGQETQYF | TGCGCCAGCAGCTTGGCAGGGGGCCAAGAGACCCAGTACTTC
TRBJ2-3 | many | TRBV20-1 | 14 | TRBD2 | CSVRTSGSRDTQYF | TGCAGTGTCAGGACTAGCGGCAGCAGAGATACGCAGTATTTT
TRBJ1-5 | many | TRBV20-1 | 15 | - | CSARGVRNANQPQHF | TGCAGTGCTAGAGGTGTCAGGAATGCGAATCAGCCCCAGCATTTT
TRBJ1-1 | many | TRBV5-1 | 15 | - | CASSLGVGAGTEAFF | TGCGCCAGCAGCTTGGGTGTGGGGGCTGGGACTGAAGCTTTCTTT
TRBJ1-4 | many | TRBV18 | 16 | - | CASSPQQGKTNEKLFF | TGTGCCAGCTCACCCCAGCAGGGAAAAACTAATGAAAAACTGTTTTTT
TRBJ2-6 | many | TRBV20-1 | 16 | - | CSGVGGVSSGANVLTF | TGCAGTGGGGTGGGCGGGGTTAGCTCTGGGGCCAACGTCCTGACTTTC
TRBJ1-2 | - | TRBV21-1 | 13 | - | CAGSPPPRRGYTF | TGTGCCGGCAGCCCTCCACCCCGGCGGGGCTACACCTTC
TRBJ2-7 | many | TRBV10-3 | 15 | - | CAIRPRGRTFYEQYF | TGTGCCATCAGGCCTCGAGGCAGGACCTTTTACGAGCAGTACTTC
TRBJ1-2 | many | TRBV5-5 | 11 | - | CQYARARGYTF | TGTCAATATGCTCGGGCTAGAGGCTACACCTTC
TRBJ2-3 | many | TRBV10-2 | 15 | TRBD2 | CASMSGGAAGDTQYF | TGCGCCAGCATGAGCGGGGGGGCAGCAGGGGATACGCAGTATTTT
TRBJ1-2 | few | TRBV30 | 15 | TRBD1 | CAWWDRGTSLRGYTF | TGTGCCTGGTGGGACAGGGGAACGTCTCTGAGAGGCTACACCTTC
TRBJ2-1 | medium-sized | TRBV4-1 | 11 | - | CASSQANEQFF | TGCGCCAGCAGCCAGGCCAATGAGCAGTTCTTC
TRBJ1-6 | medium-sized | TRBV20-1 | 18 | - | CSARGRIEGTSYNSPLHF | TGCAGTGCTAGAGGAAGGATCGAGGGGACGTCCTATAATTCACCCCTCCACTTT
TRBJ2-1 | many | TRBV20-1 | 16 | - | CSALPPQAHPYNEQFF | TGCAGTGCTCTACCCCCCCAAGCCCACCCCTACAATGAGCAGTTCTTC
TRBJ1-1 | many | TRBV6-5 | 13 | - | CASSGQMNTEAFF | TGTGCCAGCAGTGGGCAGATGAACACTGAAGCTTTCTTT
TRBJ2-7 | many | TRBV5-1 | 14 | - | CASSLYWRGYEQYF | TGCGCCAGCAGCCTCTACTGGCGGGGCTACGAGCAGTACTTC
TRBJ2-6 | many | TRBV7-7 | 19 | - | CASSLAGGGDSSGANVLTF | TGTGCTAGCAGCTTAGCTGGTGGGGGGGACAGCTCTGGGGCCAACGTCCTGACTTTC
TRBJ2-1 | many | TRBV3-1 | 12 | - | CASSQEGNEQFF | TGTGCCAGCAGCCAGGAAGGGAATGAGCAGTTCTTC
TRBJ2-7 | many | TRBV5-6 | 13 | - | CASSTIGPSEQYF | TGTGCCAGCAGCACGATCGGACCGTCGGAGCAGTACTTC
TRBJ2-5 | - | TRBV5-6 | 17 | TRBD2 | CASSLALAGIQRWTQYF | TGTGCCAGCAGCTTGGCGCTAGCGGGAATTCAGAGGTGGACCCAGTACTTC